The clone carrying this T cell receptor beta chain has ten or more counts. The antigen is unknown. This sample is drawn from a study of T cells in Graves' hyperthyroidism and ophthalmopathy. Amplified TCR beta CDR3 regions came from RNA transcripts. HTBI primers were employed in a first-round RT-PCR of the TCR CDR3. MiXCR, applied by TCRdb to the multiplex PCR reads, yields one record per CDR3 protein. Seen here are 300,000 to 450,000 distinct CDR3 sequences, about 15% observed once, and the top ten hold about 18%. Study results and caveats: Within blood appeared most thyroid clonotypes that had expanded above 0.001.

Ophthalmopathy patients all had a Clinical Activity Score of at least 3, a NOSPECS grade of at least 4 and disease under 3 months old. PBMCs were obtained from 10 ml fresh peripheral blood. This CDR3 is built from 15 residues. V was clipped by 0 bases and J by 8 bases; unmatched bases: 6. Germline V CDR1 and CDR2: SGDLS, YYNGEE. The receptor's source is a woman aged 25-40 years with Graves' ophthalmopathy. The gene calls are TRBV9 and TRBJ2-1; TRBD2 aligns across 9 bases. Sequenced input: blood. The CDR3 DNA reads as TGTGCCAGCAGCGTAGAAGGCGGGGGGGCTGATGAGCAGTTCTTC. It encodes CASSVEGGGADEQFF.